These T cell receptor beta chains were read from a single sample in a study of T-cell reconstitution after alpha-beta-depleted transplantation in children. In TCRdb, the PCR reads were re-called with MiXCR into one record per CDR3 protein. The table lists hundreds of thousands of distinct CDR3 sequences, approximately 16% of them singletons. The sample consisted of PBMCs from the stem cell graft donor, taken from the stem cell graft. The receptor set was obtained from a human donor who donated a stem cell graft to a child with acute lymphoblastic leukemia. CDR3s include the opening cysteine and the closing phenylalanine or tryptophan. The order of the fields is V gene, J gene, CDR3 length, D gene, clone size, CDR3 protein, CDR3 DNA. D genes are given only for firm matches. Expanded clones get a size class; other rows say once, few or many, or leave the size out.

TRBV7-9	TRBJ1-2	15	.	.	CASSLSARAEPGYTF	TGTGCCAGCAGCTTATCCGCCAGGGCGGAACCTGGCTACACCTTC
TRBV7-9	TRBJ2-1	16	TRBD2	.	CASSPRSSGSRHEQFF	TGTGCCAGCAGCCCCCGGTCCAGCGGGAGTCGCCATGAGCAGTTCTTC
TRBV9	TRBJ2-7	12	.	.	CASSDMGSEQYF	TGTGCCAGCAGCGACATGGGGTCCGAGCAGTACTTC
TRBV11-2	TRBJ2-1	14	.	few	CASSLDWGPNEQFF	TGTGCCAGCAGCTTGGACTGGGGACCCAATGAGCAGTTCTTC
TRBV24-1	TRBJ1-2	15	TRBD1	.	CATSDPTGANYGYTF	TGTGCCACCAGTGACCCGACAGGGGCGAACTATGGCTACACCTTC
TRBV20-1	TRBJ2-1	16	TRBD2	.	CSARVHSGNSYNEQFF	TGCAGTGCTAGAGTCCATAGCGGGAACAGCTACAATGAGCAGTTCTTC
TRBV5-5	TRBJ2-5	14	.	few	CASSPPGNQETQYF	TGTGCCAGCAGCCCTCCAGGGAACCAAGAGACCCAGTACTTC
TRBV4-1	TRBJ2-7	13	.	.	CASSPGLATEQYF	TGCGCCAGCAGCCCGGGACTTGCCACCGAGCAGTACTTC
TRBV5-1	TRBJ1-1	15	TRBD1	.	CASSSSEGAGTEAFF	TGCGCCAGCAGCTCGTCCGAGGGGGCGGGGACTGAAGCTTTCTTT
TRBV4-1	TRBJ2-1	16	.	few	CASSSPGLARGDEQFF	TGCGCCAGCAGCTCCCCGGGACTTGCCCGAGGCGATGAGCAGTTCTTC
TRBV4-1	TRBJ2-7	15	.	.	CASSQVHGSDNEQYF	TGCGCCAGCAGCCAAGTACACGGGAGTGACAACGAGCAGTACTTC
TRBV20-1	TRBJ2-2	13	.	few	CSARPVHTGELFF	TGCAGTGCTAGGCCAGTTCACACCGGGGAGCTGTTTTTT
TRBV6-5	TRBJ1-3	15	TRBD1	.	CASSNDRGSGNTIYF	TGTGCCAGCAGTAACGACAGGGGCTCTGGAAACACCATATATTTT
TRBV12-3/TRBV12-4	TRBJ2-1	16	TRBD2	few	CASSPRLAGVQDEQFF	TGTGCCAGCAGTCCTCGACTAGCGGGAGTACAAGATGAGCAGTTCTTC
TRBV5-1	TRBJ2-3	15	.	few	CASSSQGIATDTQYF	TGCGCCAGCAGCTCACAGGGTATCGCCACAGATACGCAGTATTTT
TRBV9	TRBJ1-5	13	.	.	CASSVVPGQPQHF	TGTGCCAGCAGCGTAGTTCCTGGACAGCCCCAGCATTTT
TRBV5-1	TRBJ2-5	19	.	many	CASSLTLGRGTLAKETQYF	TGCGCCAGCAGCTTGACATTGGGTCGGGGGACCCTCGCAAAAGAGACCCAGTACTTC
TRBV29-1	TRBJ2-7	16	TRBD1	.	CSVVVGQGSRAYEQYF	TGCAGCGTTGTTGTCGGACAGGGGTCCCGGGCCTACGAGCAGTACTTC